This T cell receptor (beta chain) was identified during a study of T cell responses to AZD1222 COVID-19 vaccine. Study-wide points: Receipt of two AZD1222 doses was followed by a rise in Spike-specific TCR breadth and depth.

On this clone itself: Its target is not known.

Clones were read by immunoSEQ multiplex PCR, and TCRdb kept only the in-frame ones, dropping some. The top ten hold 2.5% to 3.5% of the sample, which has approximately 82,000 clones, around nine tenths seen once. Recipients boosted at about 4 weeks or about 12 weeks are pooled. The sequenced sample was peripheral blood, obtained 28 days after the second AZD1222 dose. This receptor was obtained from an adult who received the AZD1222 COVID-19 vaccine.

The CDR3: CASSLSIGQDTDTQYF. The CDR3 region has the DNA TGTGCCAGCAGTCTCTCGATTGGGCAGGATACAGATACGCAGTATTTT. The rearrangement joins TRBV6-2 or TRBV6-3 to TRBJ2-3; D call uncertain. Germline lookup yields CDR1 MNHEY and CDR2 SVGEGT. This CDR3 has 16 amino acids. The ends were cut back, 5 bases at V and 3 bases at J, with 18 bases in the middle.